The 7 T cell receptor beta chains below all came from one sample that was sequenced in a study of cytomegalovirus exposure and HLA in healthy donors. PCR employed 60 Vbeta and 13 Jbeta primers. Here immunoSEQ multiplex PCR was the method, and the copy in TCRdb shows in-frame clones only, minus some. The data hold 90,000 to 120,000 clones, with 74% observed a single time. Sample: PBMCs. The receptors were sampled from a woman aged 40 to 50 in good health and CMV-seropositive.

This rearrangement joins TRBV30 to TRBJ2-1, with 8 bases identical to TRBD2. After removal of 3 bases from V and 0 bases from J, the junction contained 10 bases not matched to a gene. The CDR3 contains 17 residues. Germline values: CDR1 GTSNPN, CDR2 SVGIG (reference sequence). CDR3 protein: CAWSETRGGSSYNEQFF. The CDR3 region has the DNA TGTGCCTGGAGCGAAACCCGGGGGGGGAGCTCCTACAATGAGCAGTTCTTC.

The chain joins TRBV7-3 to TRBJ2-7, with 7 bases lining up with TRBD1. With 3 bases clipped from V and 3 bases from J, the junction kept 5 bases outside the gene matches. The CDR3 length is 14 residues. Germline CDR1 SGHTA, CDR2 FQGTGA. This CDR3 reads CASSFRQGDYEQYF. DNA for the CDR3: TGTGCCAGCAGCTTTCGACAGGGAGACTACGAGCAGTACTTC.

J is TRBJ2-5 and V is TRBV7-8; 7 bases line up with TRBD2. There are 15 residues in the CDR3. The V gene end was trimmed by 5 bases and the J gene end by 4 bases; junction bases not matched to a gene: 10. CDR1 and CDR2 (germline): SGHVS, FQNEAQ. The CDR3 protein is CASSGRGGAGETQYF. CDR3 DNA sequence: TGTGCCAGCAGCGGGCGCGGGGGAGCGGGAGAGACCCAGTACTTC. Full variable domain (missing parts from reference TRBV7-8 and TRBJ2-5): GAGVSQSPRYKVAKRGQDVALRCDPISGHVSLFWYQQALGQGPEFLTYFQNEAQLDKSGLPSDRFFAERPEGSVSTLKIQRTQQEDSAVYLCASSGRGGAGETQYFGPGTRLLVL.

This clone occurred once. The chain has TRBV9 and TRBJ2-1, with 9 bases identical to TRBD2. CDR1 and CDR2 from the germline V gene are SGDLS and YYNGEE. The CDR3 spans 14 residues. V shed 1 base, J shed 10 bases, and the junction held 6 bases outside the gene matches. The CDR3 here is CASSVTSGSLEQFF. In DNA, the CDR3 is TGTGCCAGCAGCGTAACTAGCGGGTCGTTAGAGCAGTTCTTC.

The chain carries TRBV11-2 and TRBJ2-7; D is undetermined. The CDR3 runs to 11 residues. Trimming left V 3 bases short and J 3 bases short, with 3 bases between. CDR1 SGHAT and CDR2 FQNNGV come from the germline V gene. The CDR3 protein is CASSFNYEQYF. The CDR3 DNA reads TGTGCCAGCAGCTTCAACTACGAGCAGTACTTC.

Concerning this clone: One end of the junction is discordant with germline, which a read error may explain. The V gene is TRBV7-7, the J gene TRBJ2-2, with TRBD2 identical over 10 bases. The CDR3 has 15 residues. Germline V lookup: CDR1 SSHAT, CDR2 FNYEAQ (reference sequence). CDR3 in amino acids: CASSAQRGGTGELFF. The CDR3 DNA reads as TGTGCTAGCAGCGCCCAGCGGGGGGGAACCGGGGAGCTGTTTTTT.

This chain links TRBV7-9 with TRBJ2-7; maybe TRBD2 (5 bases). The germline V and J ends were trimmed by 8 bases and 2 bases, with 10 bases remaining between them. This CDR3 is built from 12 residues. In germline, CDR1 is SEHNR, CDR2 FQNEAQ (reference sequence). As DNA, the CDR3 is TGTGCCAGCGCGACGGGAACCTACGAGCAGTACTTC. The encoded protein is CASATGTYEQYF.